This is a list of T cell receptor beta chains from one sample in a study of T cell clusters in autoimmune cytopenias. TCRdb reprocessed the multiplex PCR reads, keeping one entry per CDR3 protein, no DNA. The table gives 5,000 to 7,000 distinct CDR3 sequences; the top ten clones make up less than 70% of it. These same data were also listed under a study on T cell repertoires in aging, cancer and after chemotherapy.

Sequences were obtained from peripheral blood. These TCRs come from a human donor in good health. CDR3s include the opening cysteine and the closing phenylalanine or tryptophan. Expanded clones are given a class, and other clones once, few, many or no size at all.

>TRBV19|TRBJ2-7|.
CASSPDGTYEQYF
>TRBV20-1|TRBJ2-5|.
CSASDEGGQETQYF
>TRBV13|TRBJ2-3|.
CASSPGQGPDTQYF
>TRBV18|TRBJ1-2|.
CASSPQQQVDGYTF
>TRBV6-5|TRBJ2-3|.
CASNPIPRGTDTQYF
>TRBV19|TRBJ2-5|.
CASSFTSGAQETQYF
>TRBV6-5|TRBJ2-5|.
CAIEGLAGAQETQYF
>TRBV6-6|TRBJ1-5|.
CASSIYTDQPQHF
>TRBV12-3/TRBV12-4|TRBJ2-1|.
CASGRGTGGNEQFF
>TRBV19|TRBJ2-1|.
CASSIKAGGINEQFF
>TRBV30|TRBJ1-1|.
CAWSPPGTAMNTEAFF
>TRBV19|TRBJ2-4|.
CATQRGDTKNIQYF
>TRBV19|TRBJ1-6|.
CASSEAGNSPLHF
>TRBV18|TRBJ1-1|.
CASSPGALGITFF
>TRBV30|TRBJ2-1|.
CAWSVVLKRGGKGSYNEQFF
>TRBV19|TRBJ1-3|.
CASRTGGNTIYF
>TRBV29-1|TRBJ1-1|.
CSVDRGWTEAFF
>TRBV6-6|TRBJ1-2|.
CASRSTGSGYTF
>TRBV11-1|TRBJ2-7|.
CASSRSIGNYEQYF
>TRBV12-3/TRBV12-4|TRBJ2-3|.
CASARELLTDTQYF
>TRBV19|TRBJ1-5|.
CATHTGQGGSNQPQHF
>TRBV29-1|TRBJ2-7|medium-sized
CSVPGGNTDEQYF
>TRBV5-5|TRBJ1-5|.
CASSPGVNQPQHF
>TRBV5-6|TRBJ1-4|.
CASSLLPGNQNEKLFF
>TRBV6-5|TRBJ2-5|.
CASSEATYQETQYF
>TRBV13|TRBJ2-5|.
CASRHRDRGPGETQYF
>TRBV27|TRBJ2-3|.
CASSGRLGADTQYF
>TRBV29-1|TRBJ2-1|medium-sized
CSVGEGSSYNEQFF
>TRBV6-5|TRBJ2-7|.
CASSTRDRRSYEQYF